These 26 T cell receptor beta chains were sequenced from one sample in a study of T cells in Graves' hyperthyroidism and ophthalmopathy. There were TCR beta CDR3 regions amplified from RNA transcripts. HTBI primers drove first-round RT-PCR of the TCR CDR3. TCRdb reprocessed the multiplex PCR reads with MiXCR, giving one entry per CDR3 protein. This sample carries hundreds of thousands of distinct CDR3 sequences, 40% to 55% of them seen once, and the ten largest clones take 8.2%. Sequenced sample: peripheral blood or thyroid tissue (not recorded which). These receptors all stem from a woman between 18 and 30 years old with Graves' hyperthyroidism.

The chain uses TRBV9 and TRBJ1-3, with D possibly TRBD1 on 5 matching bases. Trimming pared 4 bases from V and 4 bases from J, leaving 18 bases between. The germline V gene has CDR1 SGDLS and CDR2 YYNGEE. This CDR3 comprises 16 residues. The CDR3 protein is CASSLNPRVSGNTIYF. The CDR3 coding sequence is TGTGCCAGCAGCTTGAACCCCAGGGTATCCGGAAACACCATATATTTT.

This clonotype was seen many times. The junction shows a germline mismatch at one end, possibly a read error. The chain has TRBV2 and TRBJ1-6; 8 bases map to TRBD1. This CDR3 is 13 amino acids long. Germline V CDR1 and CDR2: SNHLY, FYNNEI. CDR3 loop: CASSGTGNSPLHF. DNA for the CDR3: TGCGCCAGCAGCGGGACAGGCAATTCACCCCTCCACTTT.

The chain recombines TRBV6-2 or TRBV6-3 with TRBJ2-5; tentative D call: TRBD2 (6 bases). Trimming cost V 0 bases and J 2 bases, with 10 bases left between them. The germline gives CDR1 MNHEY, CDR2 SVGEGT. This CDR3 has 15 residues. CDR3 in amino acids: CASSYSRDWQETQYF. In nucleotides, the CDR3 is TGTGCCAGCAGTTACTCGAGGGACTGGCAAGAGACCCAGTACTTC.

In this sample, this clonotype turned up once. The DNA for the CDR3 is TGCAGCCAACTTAACAGGGGGCTAGGCTATGGCTACACCTTC. This gives the protein CSQLNRGLGYGYTF. V usage is TRBV29-1 and J usage is TRBJ1-2; 9 positions match TRBD1. The V segment lost 8 bases and the J segment 4 bases; nucleotides outside the gene matches: 11. CDR3 length: 14 amino acids. Germline V CDR1 and CDR2: SQVTM, ANQGSEA.

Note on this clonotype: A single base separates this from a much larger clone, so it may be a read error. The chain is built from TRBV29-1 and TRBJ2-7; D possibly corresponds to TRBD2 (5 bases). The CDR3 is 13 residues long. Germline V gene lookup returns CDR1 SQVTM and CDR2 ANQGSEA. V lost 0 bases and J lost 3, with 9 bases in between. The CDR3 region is CSVEDQTNYEQYF. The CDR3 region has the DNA TGCAGCGTTGAAGATCAGACTAACTACGAGCAGTACTTC.

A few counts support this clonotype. CDR3 in DNA: TGTGCCAGCTCACCGGGCACAGGGGAGGGGACTGAAGCTTTCTTT. Translated: CASSPGTGEGTEAFF. V gene TRBV25-1 combines with J gene TRBJ1-1, with 7 bases matching TRBD1. J gave up 5 bases and V 8 bases, and 14 bases lay outside the gene matches. The CDR3 extends over 15 amino acids. Germline assignment: CDR1 MGHDK and CDR2 SYGVNS.

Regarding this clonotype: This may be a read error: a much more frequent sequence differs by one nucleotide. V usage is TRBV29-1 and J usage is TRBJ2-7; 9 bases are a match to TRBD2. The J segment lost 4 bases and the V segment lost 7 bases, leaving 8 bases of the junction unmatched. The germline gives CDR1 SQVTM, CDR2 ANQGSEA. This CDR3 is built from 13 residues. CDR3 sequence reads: CSADVAGAYEQYF. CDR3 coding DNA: TGCAGCGCTGACGTAGCGGGGGCTTACGAGCAGTACTTC.

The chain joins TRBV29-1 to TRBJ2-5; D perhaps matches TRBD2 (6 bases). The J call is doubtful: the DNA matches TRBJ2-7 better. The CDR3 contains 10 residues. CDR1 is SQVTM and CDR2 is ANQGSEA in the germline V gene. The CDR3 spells CSPGAYEQYF. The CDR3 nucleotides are TGCAGTCCGGGAGCCTACGAGCAGTACTTC.

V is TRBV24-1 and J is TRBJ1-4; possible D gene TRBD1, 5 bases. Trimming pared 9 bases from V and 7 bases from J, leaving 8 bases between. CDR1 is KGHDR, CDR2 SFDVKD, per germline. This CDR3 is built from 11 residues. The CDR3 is CATGQGEKLFF. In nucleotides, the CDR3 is TGTGCCACCGGGCAGGGTGAAAAACTGTTTTTT.

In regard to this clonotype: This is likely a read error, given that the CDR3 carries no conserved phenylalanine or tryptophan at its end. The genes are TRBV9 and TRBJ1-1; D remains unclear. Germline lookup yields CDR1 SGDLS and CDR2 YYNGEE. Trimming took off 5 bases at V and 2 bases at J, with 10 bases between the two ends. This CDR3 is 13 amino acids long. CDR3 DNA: TGTGCCAGCAGAAAAGTGGGAAACACTGAAGCTTTCACT. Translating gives CASRKVGNTEAFT.

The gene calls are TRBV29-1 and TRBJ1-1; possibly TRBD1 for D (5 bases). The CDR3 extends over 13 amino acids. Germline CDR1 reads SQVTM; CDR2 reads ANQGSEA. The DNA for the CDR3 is TGCAGTTACGGGGGGGACCTGAACACTGAAGCTTTCTTT. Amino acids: CSYGGDLNTEAFF. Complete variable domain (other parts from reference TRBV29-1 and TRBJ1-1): SAVISQKPSRDICQRGTSLTIQCQVDSQVTMMFWYRQQPGQSLTLIATANQGSEATYESGFVIDKFPISRPNLTFSTLTVSNMSPEDSSIYLCSYGGDLNTEAFFGQGTRLTVV.

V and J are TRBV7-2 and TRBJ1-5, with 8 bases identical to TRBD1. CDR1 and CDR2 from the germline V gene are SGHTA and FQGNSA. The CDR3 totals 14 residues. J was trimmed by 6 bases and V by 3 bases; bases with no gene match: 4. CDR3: CASSLTGASQPQHF. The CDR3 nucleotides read TGTGCCAGCAGCTTGACAGGGGCTAGTCAGCCCCAGCATTTT.

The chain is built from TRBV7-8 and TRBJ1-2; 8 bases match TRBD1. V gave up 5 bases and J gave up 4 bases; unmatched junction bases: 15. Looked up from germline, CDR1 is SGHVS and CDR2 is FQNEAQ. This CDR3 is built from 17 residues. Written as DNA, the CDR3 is TGTGCCAGCAGCCCAGGACAGGGTGGACGGAGGGGCTATGGCTACACCTTC. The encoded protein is CASSPGQGGRRGYGYTF.

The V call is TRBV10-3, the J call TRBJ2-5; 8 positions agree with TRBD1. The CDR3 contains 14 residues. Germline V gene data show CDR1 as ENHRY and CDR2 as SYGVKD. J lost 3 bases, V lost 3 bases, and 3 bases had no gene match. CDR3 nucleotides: TGTGCCATCAGTGACGGACAGGGAGAAGAGACCCAGTACTTC. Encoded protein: CAISDGQGEETQYF.

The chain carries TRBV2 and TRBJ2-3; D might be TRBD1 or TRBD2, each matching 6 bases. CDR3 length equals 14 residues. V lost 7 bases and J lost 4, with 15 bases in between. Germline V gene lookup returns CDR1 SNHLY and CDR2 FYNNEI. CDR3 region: CASTQGGRADTQYF. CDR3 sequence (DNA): TGTGCCAGCACCCAAGGGGGGCGGGCAGATACGCAGTATTTT.

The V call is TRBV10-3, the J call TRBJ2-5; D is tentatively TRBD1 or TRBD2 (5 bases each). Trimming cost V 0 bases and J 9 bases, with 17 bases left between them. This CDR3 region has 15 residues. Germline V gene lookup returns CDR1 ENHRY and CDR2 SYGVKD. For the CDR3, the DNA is TGTGCCATCAGTGAGTCCGGGACCGAAGTTGGGGCCCAGTACTTC. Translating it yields CAISESGTEVGAQYF.

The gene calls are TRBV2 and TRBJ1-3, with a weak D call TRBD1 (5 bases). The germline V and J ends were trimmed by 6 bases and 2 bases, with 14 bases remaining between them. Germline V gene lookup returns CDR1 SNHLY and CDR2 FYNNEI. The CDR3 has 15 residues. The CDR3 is CASSEVGGPGNTIYF. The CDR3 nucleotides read TGTGCCAGCAGCGAGGTGGGGGGACCTGGAAACACCATATATTTT.

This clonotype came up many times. Here the CDR3 reads CATSGTENTEAFF. The CDR3, as DNA: TGTGCCACCAGCGGGACAGAGAACACTGAAGCTTTCTTT. The chain combines TRBV24-1 with TRBJ1-1; 7 bases align to TRBD1. The ends lost 7 bases at V and 1 base at J; junction bases unmatched: 2. The CDR3 runs to 13 residues. CDR1 is KGHDR and CDR2 is SFDVKD in the germline V gene.

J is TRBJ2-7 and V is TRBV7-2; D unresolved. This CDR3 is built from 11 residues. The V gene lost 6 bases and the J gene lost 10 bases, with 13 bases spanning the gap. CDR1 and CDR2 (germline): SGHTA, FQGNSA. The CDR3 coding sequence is TGTGCCAGCAGTCCCGCTGGGGATCAGTACTTC. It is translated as CASSPAGDQYF.

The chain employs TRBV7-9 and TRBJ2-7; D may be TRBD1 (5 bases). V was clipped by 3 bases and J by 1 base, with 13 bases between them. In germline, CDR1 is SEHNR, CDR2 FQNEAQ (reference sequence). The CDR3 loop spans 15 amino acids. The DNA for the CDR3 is TGTGCCAGCAGCTTTGGGGCCTATCCATCCTACGAGCAGTACTTC. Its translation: CASSFGAYPSYEQYF.

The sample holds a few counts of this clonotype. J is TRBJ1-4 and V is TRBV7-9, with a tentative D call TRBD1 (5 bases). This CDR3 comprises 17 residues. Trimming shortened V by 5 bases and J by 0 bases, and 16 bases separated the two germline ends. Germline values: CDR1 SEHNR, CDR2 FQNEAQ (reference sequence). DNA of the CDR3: TGTGCCAGCAGCCATCGGGGGGATCTTGCAACTAATGAAAAACTGTTTTTT. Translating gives CASSHRGDLATNEKLFF. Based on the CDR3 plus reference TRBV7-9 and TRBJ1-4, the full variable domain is DTGVSQNPRHKITKRGQNVTFRCDPISEHNRLYWYRQTLGQGPEFLTYFQNEAQLEKSRLLSDRFSAERPKGSFSTLEIQRTEQGDSAMYLCASSHRGDLATNEKLFFGSGTQLSVL.

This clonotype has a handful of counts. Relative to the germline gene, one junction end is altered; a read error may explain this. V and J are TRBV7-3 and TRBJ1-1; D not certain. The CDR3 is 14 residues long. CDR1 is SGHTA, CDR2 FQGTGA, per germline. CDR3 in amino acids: CASSPSVRYPEAFF. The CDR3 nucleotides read TGCGCCAGCAGCCCCTCCGTACGCTACCCTGAAGCTTTCTTT.

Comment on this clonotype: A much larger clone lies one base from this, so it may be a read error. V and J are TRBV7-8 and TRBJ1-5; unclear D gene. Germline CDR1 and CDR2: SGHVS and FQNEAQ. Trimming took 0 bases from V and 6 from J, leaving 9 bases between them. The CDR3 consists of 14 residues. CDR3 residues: CASSLAIPSQPQHF. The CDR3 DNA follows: TGTGCCAGCAGCTTAGCGATTCCGAGTCAGCCCCAGCATTTT.

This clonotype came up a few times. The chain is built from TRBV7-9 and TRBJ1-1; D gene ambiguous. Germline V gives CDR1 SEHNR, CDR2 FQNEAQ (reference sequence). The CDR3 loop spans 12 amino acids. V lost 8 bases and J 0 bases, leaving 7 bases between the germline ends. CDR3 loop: CASGQLNTEAFF. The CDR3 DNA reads TGTGCCAGCGGCCAGTTGAACACTGAAGCTTTCTTT.

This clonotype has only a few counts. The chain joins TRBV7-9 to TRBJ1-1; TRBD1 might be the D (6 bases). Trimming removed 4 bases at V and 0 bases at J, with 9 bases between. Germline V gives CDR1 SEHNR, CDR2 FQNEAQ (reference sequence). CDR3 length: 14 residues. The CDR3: CASSSDRMNTEAFF. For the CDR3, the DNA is TGTGCCAGCAGCTCCGACAGGATGAACACTGAAGCTTTCTTT.

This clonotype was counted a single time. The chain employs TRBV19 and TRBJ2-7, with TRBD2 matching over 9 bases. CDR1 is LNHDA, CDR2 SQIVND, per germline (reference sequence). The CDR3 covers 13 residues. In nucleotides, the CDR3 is TGTGCTAGAGTTGCGGGAGGGAACCACGAGCAGTACTTC. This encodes CARVAGGNHEQYF.